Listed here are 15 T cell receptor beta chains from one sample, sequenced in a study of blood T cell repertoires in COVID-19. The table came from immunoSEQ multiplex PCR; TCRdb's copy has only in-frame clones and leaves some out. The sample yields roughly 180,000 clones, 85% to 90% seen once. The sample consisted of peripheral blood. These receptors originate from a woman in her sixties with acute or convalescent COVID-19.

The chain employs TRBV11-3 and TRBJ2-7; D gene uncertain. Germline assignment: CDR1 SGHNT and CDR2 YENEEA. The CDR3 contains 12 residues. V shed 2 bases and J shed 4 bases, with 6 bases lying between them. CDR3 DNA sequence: TGTGCCAGCAGCTTAACCGGGTACGAGCAGTACGTC. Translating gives CASSLTGYEQYV.

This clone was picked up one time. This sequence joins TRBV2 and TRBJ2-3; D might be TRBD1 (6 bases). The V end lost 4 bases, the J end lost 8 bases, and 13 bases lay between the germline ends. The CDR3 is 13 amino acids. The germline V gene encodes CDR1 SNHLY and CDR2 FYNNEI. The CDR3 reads CASSARGFATQYF. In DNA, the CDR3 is TGTGCCAGCAGTGCGAGGGGGTTCGCTACGCAGTATTTT.

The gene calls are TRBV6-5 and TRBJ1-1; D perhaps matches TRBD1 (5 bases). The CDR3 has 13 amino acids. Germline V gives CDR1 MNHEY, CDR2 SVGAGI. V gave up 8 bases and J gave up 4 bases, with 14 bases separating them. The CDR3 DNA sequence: TGTGCCAGCTGGGGCCTCCCGGGCACTGAAGCTTTCTTT. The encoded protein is CASWGLPGTEAFF.

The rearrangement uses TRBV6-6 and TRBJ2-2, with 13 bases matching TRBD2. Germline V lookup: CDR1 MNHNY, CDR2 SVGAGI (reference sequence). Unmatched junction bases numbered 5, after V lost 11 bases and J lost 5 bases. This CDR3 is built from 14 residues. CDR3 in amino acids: CAGGGLAGTGELFF. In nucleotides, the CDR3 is TGTGCCGGGGGGGGACTAGCGGGAACCGGGGAGCTGTTTTTT.

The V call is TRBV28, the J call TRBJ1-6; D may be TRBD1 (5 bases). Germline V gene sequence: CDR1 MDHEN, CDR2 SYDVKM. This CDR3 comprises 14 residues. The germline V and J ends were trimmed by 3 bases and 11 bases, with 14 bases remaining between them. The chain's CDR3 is CASSFTQGNAPLHF. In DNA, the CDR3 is TGTGCCAGCAGTTTTACGCAGGGAAACGCACCCCTCCACTTT.

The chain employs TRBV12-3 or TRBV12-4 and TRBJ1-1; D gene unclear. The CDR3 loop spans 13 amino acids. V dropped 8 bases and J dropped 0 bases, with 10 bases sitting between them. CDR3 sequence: CASWSHMNTEAFF. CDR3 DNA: TGTGCCAGCTGGTCCCACATGAACACTGAAGCTTTCTTT.

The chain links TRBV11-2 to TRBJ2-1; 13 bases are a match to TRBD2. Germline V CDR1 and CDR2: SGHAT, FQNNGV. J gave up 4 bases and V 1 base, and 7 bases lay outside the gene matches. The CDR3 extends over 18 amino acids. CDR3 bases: TGTGCCAGCAGCTTAGGTGGACTAGCGGGAGCTAGATACAATGAGCAGTTCTTC. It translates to CASSLGGLAGARYNEQFF.

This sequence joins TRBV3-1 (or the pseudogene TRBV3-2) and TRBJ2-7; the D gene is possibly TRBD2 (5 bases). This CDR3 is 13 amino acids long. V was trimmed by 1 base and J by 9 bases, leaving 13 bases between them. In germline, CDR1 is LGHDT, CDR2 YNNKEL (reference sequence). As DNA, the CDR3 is TGTGCCAGCAGCCAAGGAATACGGGAACGGCAGTACTTC. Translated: CASSQGIRERQYF.

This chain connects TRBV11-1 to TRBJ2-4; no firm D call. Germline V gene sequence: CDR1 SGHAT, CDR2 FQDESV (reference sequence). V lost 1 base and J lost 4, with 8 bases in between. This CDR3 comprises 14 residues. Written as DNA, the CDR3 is TGTGCCAGCAGCTTAGACGCCAGTAAAAACATTCAGTACTTC. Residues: CASSLDASKNIQYF.

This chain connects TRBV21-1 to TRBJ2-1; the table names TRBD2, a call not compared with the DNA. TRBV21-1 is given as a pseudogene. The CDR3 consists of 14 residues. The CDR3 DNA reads TGTGCCAGGGAGACTAGCGGGAGGAGGAATGAGCAGTTCTTC. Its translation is CARETSGRRNEQFF.

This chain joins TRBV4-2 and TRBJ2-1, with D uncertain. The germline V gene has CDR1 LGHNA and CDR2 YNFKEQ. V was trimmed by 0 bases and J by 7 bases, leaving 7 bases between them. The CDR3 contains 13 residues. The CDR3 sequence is CASSQDSENEQFF. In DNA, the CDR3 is TGTGCCAGCAGCCAAGACAGCGAAAATGAGCAGTTCTTC.

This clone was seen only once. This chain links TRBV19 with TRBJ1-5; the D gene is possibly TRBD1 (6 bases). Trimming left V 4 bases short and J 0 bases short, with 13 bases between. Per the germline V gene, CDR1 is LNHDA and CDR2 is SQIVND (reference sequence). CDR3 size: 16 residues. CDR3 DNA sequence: TGTGCCAGTAGTACTAGGACAGACCTTAGCAATCAGCCCCAGCATTTT. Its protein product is CASSTRTDLSNQPQHF.

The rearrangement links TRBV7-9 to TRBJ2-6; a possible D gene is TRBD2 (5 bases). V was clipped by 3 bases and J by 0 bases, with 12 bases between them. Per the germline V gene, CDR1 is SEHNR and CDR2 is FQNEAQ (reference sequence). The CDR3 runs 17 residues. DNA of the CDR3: TGTGCCAGCAGCTTCCGGGATCAACTCTCTGGGGCCAACGTCCTGACTTTC. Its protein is CASSFRDQLSGANVLTF.

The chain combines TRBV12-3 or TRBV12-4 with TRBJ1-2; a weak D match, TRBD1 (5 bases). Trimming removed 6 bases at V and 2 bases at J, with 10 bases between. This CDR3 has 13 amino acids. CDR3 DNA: TGTGCCAGCAGAAAAGACAGCAACTATGGCTACACCTTC. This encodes CASRKDSNYGYTF.

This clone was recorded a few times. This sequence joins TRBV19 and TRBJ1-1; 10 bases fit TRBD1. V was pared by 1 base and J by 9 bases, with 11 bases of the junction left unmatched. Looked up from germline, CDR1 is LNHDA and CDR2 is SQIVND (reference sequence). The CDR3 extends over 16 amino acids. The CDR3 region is CASSIGLDRGRGKAFF. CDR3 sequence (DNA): TGTGCCAGTAGTATAGGTCTCGACAGGGGGCGTGGAAAAGCTTTCTTT. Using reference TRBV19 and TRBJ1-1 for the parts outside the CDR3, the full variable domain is DGGITQSPKYLFRKEGQNVTLSCEQNLNHDAMYWYRQDPGQGLRLIYYSQIVNDFQKGDIAEGYSVSREKKESFPLTVTSAQKNPTAFYLCASSIGLDRGRGKAFFGQGTRLTVV.